This TCR beta chain was sequenced during a study of shared clonotypes between healthy human individuals. This CDR3 has 14 amino acids. Between the trimmed V and J ends, which lost 4 bases and 3 bases, there was a span of 14 bases. Germline-derived CDR1 and CDR2 are SGHRS and YFSETQ. The protocol was immunoSEQ multiplex PCR, while the TCRdb copy is restricted to in-frame clones and leaves out a portion. This sample carries 2,500,000 or so clones, under 95% of them seen once, and the ten largest clones take about 0.39%. Sequences were obtained from naive CD4+ T cells from PBMCs. Subset here: CD45RA+ positively selected. The sequence was obtained from a young man in good health. Some clones in this sample may be carry-over from other donors' samples. V is TRBV5-1 and J is TRBJ2-7; perhaps D is TRBD1 or TRBD2 (5 bases each). The CDR3 reads CASSLTGTYYEQYF. The CDR3 DNA reads TGCGCCAGCAGCCTGACTGGGACCTACTACGAGCAGTACTTC. Using reference TRBV5-1 and TRBJ2-7 for the parts outside the CDR3, the full variable domain is KAGVTQTPRYLIKTRGQQVTLSCSPISGHRSVSWYQQTPGQGLQFLFEYFSETQRNKGNFPGRFSGRQFSNSRSEMNVSTLELGDSALYLCASSLTGTYYEQYFGPGTRLTVT.